This is a list of T cell receptor beta chains from one sample in a study of T-cell memory formation after mild COVID-19. TCRdb ran MiXCR on the 5' RACE reads and lists one entry per CDR3 protein. The repertoire holds 210,000 or so distinct CDR3 sequences, with 27% as singletons. Input material: PBMCs or a T cell subset sorted from them (not recorded which). The source is an adult woman who had mild COVID-19 (a few samples of this study predate the infection). Cell type and time point are not known. CDR3s leave out the opening cysteine and the closing phenylalanine or tryptophan.

J gene: TRBJ2-5
V gene: TRBV20-1
CDR3 protein: SADIAYQETQY

J gene: TRBJ2-1
V gene: TRBV11-3
CDR3 protein: ASRPGGNEQF

J gene: TRBJ1-4
V gene: TRBV7-8
CDR3 protein: ASSSKSGFATNEKLF

J gene: TRBJ2-1
V gene: TRBV3-1
CDR3 protein: ASSPSRDSYNEQF

J gene: TRBJ2-5
V gene: TRBV5-4
CDR3 protein: ASSVTSGETQY

J gene: TRBJ2-2
V gene: TRBV20-1
CDR3 protein: SARTSGGADGELF

J gene: TRBJ2-1
V gene: TRBV5-6
CDR3 protein: ASSLVPGSASYNEQF

J gene: TRBJ2-7
V gene: TRBV19
CDR3 protein: ASSISPPGAYEQY

J gene: TRBJ2-7
V gene: TRBV2
CDR3 protein: ASSEGGTGDYEQY

J gene: TRBJ2-2
V gene: TRBV6-5
CDR3 protein: ASSSPSSGDTGELF

J gene: TRBJ2-3
V gene: TRBV10-3
CDR3 protein: AISRLAGEDTQY

J gene: TRBJ2-1
V gene: TRBV20-1
CDR3 protein: SALSGGSSYNEQF

J gene: TRBJ1-5
V gene: TRBV10-3
CDR3 protein: AMGGEGLSGTQH

J gene: TRBJ1-2
V gene: TRBV5-1
CDR3 protein: ASSLDASTGTYNYGYT

J gene: TRBJ2-1
V gene: TRBV3-1
CDR3 protein: ASSRGDSSYNEQF

J gene: TRBJ1-2
V gene: TRBV5-1
CDR3 protein: ASSQTGEYGYT

J gene: TRBJ2-3
V gene: TRBV12-3/TRBV12-4
CDR3 protein: ASSPGDRVTDTQY

J gene: TRBJ2-7
V gene: TRBV5-1
CDR3 protein: ASSLTGGARYEQY

J gene: TRBJ1-2
V gene: TRBV14
CDR3 protein: ASSPGVRGGYT

J gene: TRBJ2-7
V gene: TRBV6-2/TRBV6-3
CDR3 protein: ASSYKGSYEQY

J gene: TRBJ2-7
V gene: TRBV15
CDR3 protein: ATTLGQGSWDEQY

J gene: TRBJ2-5
V gene: TRBV9
CDR3 protein: ASSVQTGDTGETQY

J gene: TRBJ2-2
V gene: TRBV9
CDR3 protein: ASSVGNPAGAGIGELF

J gene: TRBJ2-5
V gene: TRBV4-2
CDR3 protein: ASSQDTGRETQY

J gene: TRBJ2-7
V gene: TRBV4-2
CDR3 protein: ASSSPVSGGPSSYEQY

J gene: TRBJ1-2
V gene: TRBV29-1
CDR3 protein: SVVDGFYGYT